The 5 T cell receptor beta chains below all came from one sample that was sequenced in a study of blood T cell repertoires in COVID-19. TCRdb's copy holds only in-frame clones and misses some; the assay was immunoSEQ multiplex PCR. This sample carries 250,000 to 350,000 clones, 80% to 90% of them seen once, and the ten largest clones take roughly a tenth. Source material: PBMCs or T cells enriched from blood (not recorded which). These receptors were collected from a woman aged 18-30 years who had recovered from COVID-19.

A few counts support this clone. This chain uses TRBV6-5 with TRBJ1-1, with D possibly TRBD1 on 5 matching bases. The CDR3 totals 16 residues. The V end lost 1 base, the J end lost 1 base, and 13 bases lay between the germline ends. Per germline, CDR1 MNHEY and CDR2 SVGAGI. CDR3 coding DNA: TGTGCCAGCAGTTACTTCCTAGGGGCTGCGAACACTGAAGCTTTCTTT. Translation gives CASSYFLGAANTEAFF.

This chain uses TRBV6-5 with TRBJ1-4; possible D gene TRBD1, 6 bases. The CDR3 spans 11 residues. CDR1 is MNHEY, CDR2 SVGAGI, per germline. V was cut by 7 bases and J by 12 bases, with 12 bases left in between. CDR3 in DNA: TGTGCCAGCACTTCGACAGGCGAACTGTTTTTT. It codes for CASTSTGELFF.

This chain uses TRBV4-1 with TRBJ2-5; tentatively, D is TRBD1 (6 bases). Germline assignment: CDR1 MGHRA and CDR2 YSYEKL. There are 14 residues in the CDR3. The V and J ends lost 2 bases and 5 bases respectively, with 12 bases between them. Written as DNA, the CDR3 is TGCGCCAGCAGCCAACCGGGACACCCCGAGACCCAGTACTTC. This codes for CASSQPGHPETQYF.

The genes are TRBV2 and TRBJ2-5, with 14 bases aligning to TRBD2. V lost 6 bases to trimming and J lost 4 bases; unmatched junction nucleotides: 10. This CDR3 has 17 residues. CDR1 and CDR2 from the germline V gene are SNHLY and FYNNEI. The CDR3 region is CASSRTSGGLQSETQYF. The CDR3 DNA is TGTGCCAGCAGCCGGACTAGCGGGGGGCTACAATCAGAGACCCAGTACTTC. Using reference TRBV2 and TRBJ2-5 for the parts outside the CDR3, the full variable domain is EPEVTQTPSHQVTQMGQEVILRCVPISNHLYFYWYRQILGQKVEFLVSFYNNEISEKSEIFDDQFSVERPDGSNFTLKIRSTKLEDSAMYFCASSRTSGGLQSETQYFGPGTRLLVL.

The chain has TRBV5-4 and TRBJ1-1; 7 positions match TRBD1. V gave up 5 bases and J gave up 1 base; unmatched junction bases: 11. This CDR3 region has 16 residues. Germline V gene sequence: CDR1 SGHNT, CDR2 YYREEE (reference sequence). CDR3 sequence: CASSSPSRQGNTEAFF. In DNA, the CDR3 is TGTGCCAGCAGTTCTCCCAGTCGACAGGGGAACACTGAAGCTTTCTTT.